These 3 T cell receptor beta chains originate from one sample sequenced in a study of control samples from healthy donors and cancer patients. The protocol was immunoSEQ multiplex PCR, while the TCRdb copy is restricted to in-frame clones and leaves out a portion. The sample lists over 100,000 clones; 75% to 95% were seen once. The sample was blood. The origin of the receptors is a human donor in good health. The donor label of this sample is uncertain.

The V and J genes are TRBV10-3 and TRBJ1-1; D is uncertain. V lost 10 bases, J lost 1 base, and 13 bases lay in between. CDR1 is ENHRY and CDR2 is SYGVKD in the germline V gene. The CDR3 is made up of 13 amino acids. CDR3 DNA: TGTGCCACCCTCCTAGGAGCGAACACTGAAGCTTTCTTT. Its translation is CATLLGANTEAFF.

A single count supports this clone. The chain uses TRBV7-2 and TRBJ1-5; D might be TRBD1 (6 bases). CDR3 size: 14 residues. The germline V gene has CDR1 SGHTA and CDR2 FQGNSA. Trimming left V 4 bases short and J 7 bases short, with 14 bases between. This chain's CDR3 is CASSYHREWQPQHF. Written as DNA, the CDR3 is TGTGCCAGCAGCTACCACAGGGAATGGCAGCCCCAGCATTTT.

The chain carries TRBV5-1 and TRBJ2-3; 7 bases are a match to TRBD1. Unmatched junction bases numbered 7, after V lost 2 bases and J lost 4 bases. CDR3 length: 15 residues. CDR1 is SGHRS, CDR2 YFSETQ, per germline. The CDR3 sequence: CASSFSGQKADTQYF. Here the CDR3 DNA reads TGCGCCAGCAGCTTTTCGGGACAGAAGGCAGATACGCAGTATTTT.